These T cell receptor beta chains were read from a single sample in a study of blood T cell repertoires in COVID-19. Some clones are missing from TCRdb's copy, which holds only in-frame ones; the method was immunoSEQ multiplex PCR. The table has fewer than 130,000 clones, roughly 81% seen once; the top ten hold around 2.2%. The sequencing sample was made of peripheral blood. The source is a human donor in a cohort sampled during active COVID-19. Each CDR3 is given with its conserved first and last residue. The D gene is left open where the match is weak. Only some rows state a clone size, as once, few, many or a class for expanded clones.

j_gene: TRBJ1-2
abundance: NA
v_gene: TRBV7-8
d_gene: NA
CDR3aa: CASSLVRKGDGYTF
CDR3nt: TGTGCCAGCAGCTTAGTCAGAAAAGGGGATGGCTACACCTTC

j_gene: TRBJ1-4
abundance: NA
v_gene: TRBV6-5
d_gene: NA
CDR3aa: CASKGGGSDEKLFF
CDR3nt: TGTGCCAGCAAGGGGGGGGGCTCTGATGAAAAACTGTTTTTT

j_gene: TRBJ1-6
abundance: NA
v_gene: TRBV2
d_gene: NA
CDR3aa: CASSEGGGNSPLHF
CDR3nt: TGTGCCAGCAGTGAAGGAGGCGGGAATTCACCCCTCCACTTT

j_gene: TRBJ2-7
abundance: NA
v_gene: TRBV7-2
d_gene: NA
CDR3aa: CASSFQDSVVEQYF
CDR3nt: TGTGCCAGCAGCTTCCAGGATAGTGTCGTGGAGCAGTACTTC

j_gene: TRBJ1-4
abundance: NA
v_gene: TRBV6-6
d_gene: NA
CDR3aa: CASSPVGGEKLFF
CDR3nt: TGTGCCAGCAGTCCCGTTGGGGGCGAAAAACTGTTTTTT

j_gene: TRBJ2-1
abundance: NA
v_gene: TRBV7-2
d_gene: TRBD2
CDR3aa: CASSLTGGPYNEQFF
CDR3nt: TGTGCCAGCAGCTTGACGGGGGGGCCTTACAATGAGCAGTTCTTC

j_gene: TRBJ1-1
abundance: NA
v_gene: TRBV4-1
d_gene: NA
CDR3aa: CASSQEPGNTEAFF
CDR3nt: TGCGCCAGCAGCCAAGAGCCGGGGAACACTGAAGCTTTCTTT

j_gene: TRBJ1-5
abundance: NA
v_gene: TRBV2
d_gene: NA
CDR3aa: CASSGEGDQPQHF
CDR3nt: TGTGCCAGCAGTGGTGAGGGGGATCAGCCCCAGCATTTT

j_gene: TRBJ1-3
abundance: once
v_gene: TRBV24-1
d_gene: NA
CDR3aa: CATVAGISGNTIYF
CDR3nt: TGTGCCACCGTAGCAGGGATCTCTGGAAACACCATATATTTT

j_gene: TRBJ2-5
abundance: NA
v_gene: TRBV4-1
d_gene: NA
CDR3aa: CASSQDSRGETQYF
CDR3nt: TGCGCCAGCAGCCAAGATAGTAGGGGAGAGACCCAGTACTTC

j_gene: TRBJ1-4
abundance: NA
v_gene: TRBV5-6
d_gene: NA
CDR3aa: CASTSEGRANEKLFF
CDR3nt: TGTGCCAGCACTTCGGAGGGCCGGGCTAATGAAAAACTGTTTTTT

j_gene: TRBJ2-1
abundance: NA
v_gene: TRBV9
d_gene: TRBD2
CDR3aa: CASKGQRGANEQFF
CDR3nt: TGTGCCAGCAAAGGCCAGCGGGGGGCAAATGAGCAGTTCTTC

j_gene: TRBJ2-5
abundance: NA
v_gene: TRBV29-1
d_gene: NA
CDR3aa: CSVESGVETQYF
CDR3nt: TGCAGCGTTGAGTCAGGGGTTGAGACCCAGTACTTC

j_gene: TRBJ1-5
abundance: NA
v_gene: TRBV6-6
d_gene: NA
CDR3aa: CASSYQGRGQPQHF
CDR3nt: TGTGCCAGCAGTTACCAGGGTAGGGGTCAGCCCCAGCATTTT

j_gene: TRBJ2-3
abundance: NA
v_gene: TRBV6-5
d_gene: NA
CDR3aa: CASSRTRTDTQYF
CDR3nt: TGTGCCAGCAGTAGGACTCGCACAGATACGCAGTATTTT

j_gene: TRBJ2-3
abundance: NA
v_gene: TRBV27
d_gene: TRBD1
CDR3aa: CASSSPGQGADTQYF
CDR3nt: TGTGCCAGCAGTTCCCCGGGACAGGGTGCAGATACGCAGTATTTT

j_gene: TRBJ1-2
abundance: NA
v_gene: TRBV3-1/TRBV3-2
d_gene: TRBD1
CDR3aa: CASSPGAGGGYTF
CDR3nt: TGTGCCAGCAGCCCTGGGGCAGGGGGTGGCTACACCTTC

j_gene: TRBJ2-5
abundance: NA
v_gene: TRBV5-1
d_gene: TRBD2
CDR3aa: CASSYGLAGGLAETQYF
CDR3nt: TGCGCCAGCAGCTACGGACTAGCGGGGGGGCTGGCAGAGACCCAGTACTTC

j_gene: TRBJ2-5
abundance: NA
v_gene: TRBV9
d_gene: TRBD2
CDR3aa: CASSVDGRLAGAQETQYF
CDR3nt: TGTGCCAGCAGCGTAGATGGACGACTAGCGGGGGCCCAAGAGACCCAGTACTTC

j_gene: TRBJ1-1
abundance: NA
v_gene: TRBV11-1
d_gene: NA
CDR3aa: CASSLGSGGLAFF
CDR3nt: TGTGCCAGCAGCTTAGGGTCCGGAGGCCTGGCTTTCTTT

j_gene: TRBJ2-7
abundance: NA
v_gene: TRBV6-5
d_gene: NA
CDR3aa: CASSTGFYEQYF
CDR3nt: TGTGCCAGCAGTACAGGGTTCTACGAGCAGTACTTC

j_gene: TRBJ1-6
abundance: NA
v_gene: TRBV28
d_gene: NA
CDR3aa: CASSLNGGRDSPLHF
CDR3nt: TGTGCCAGCAGTTTAAACGGGGGTCGGGATTCACCCCTCCACTTT

j_gene: TRBJ2-7
abundance: NA
v_gene: TRBV3-1/TRBV3-2
d_gene: TRBD1
CDR3aa: CASSQYRTGKNEQYF
CDR3nt: TGTGCCAGCAGCCAATACAGGACAGGGAAGAACGAGCAGTACTTC

j_gene: TRBJ2-5
abundance: NA
v_gene: TRBV5-1
d_gene: TRBD1
CDR3aa: CASSLGTGSETQYF
CDR3nt: TGCGCCAGCAGCTTGGGGACAGGGTCAGAGACCCAGTACTTC

j_gene: TRBJ2-3
abundance: NA
v_gene: TRBV9
d_gene: TRBD2
CDR3aa: CASSATSGGGPDTQYF
CDR3nt: TGTGCCAGCAGCGCGACTAGCGGGGGGGGTCCAGATACGCAGTATTTT

j_gene: TRBJ1-2
abundance: NA
v_gene: TRBV7-8
d_gene: TRBD1
CDR3aa: CASSPPGQGGGYTF
CDR3nt: TGTGCCAGCAGCCCGCCGGGACAGGGAGGAGGCTACACCTTC